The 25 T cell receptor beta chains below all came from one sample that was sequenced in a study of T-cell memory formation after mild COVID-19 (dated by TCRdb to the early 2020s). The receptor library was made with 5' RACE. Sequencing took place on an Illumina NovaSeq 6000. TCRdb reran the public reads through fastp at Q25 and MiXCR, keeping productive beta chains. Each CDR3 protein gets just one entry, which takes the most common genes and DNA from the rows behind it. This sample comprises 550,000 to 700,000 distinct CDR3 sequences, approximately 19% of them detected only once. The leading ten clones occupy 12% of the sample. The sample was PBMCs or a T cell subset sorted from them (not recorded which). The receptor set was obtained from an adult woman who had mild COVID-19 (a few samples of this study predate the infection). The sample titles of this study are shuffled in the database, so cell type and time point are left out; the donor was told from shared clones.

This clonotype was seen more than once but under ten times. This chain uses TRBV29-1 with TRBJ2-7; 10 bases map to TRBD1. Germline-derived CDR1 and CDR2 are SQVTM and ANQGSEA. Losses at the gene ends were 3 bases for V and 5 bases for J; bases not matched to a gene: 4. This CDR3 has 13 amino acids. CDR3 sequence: CSVEGQGLNEQYF. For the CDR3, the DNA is TGCAGCGTTGAGGGACAGGGGCTGAACGAGCAGTACTTC.

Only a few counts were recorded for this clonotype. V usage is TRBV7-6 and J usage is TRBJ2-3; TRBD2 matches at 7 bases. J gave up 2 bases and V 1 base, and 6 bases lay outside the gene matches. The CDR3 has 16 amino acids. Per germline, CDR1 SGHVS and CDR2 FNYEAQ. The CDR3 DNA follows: TGTGCCAGCAGCTTAGATGTAGCGGGCGCCACAGATACGCAGTATTTT. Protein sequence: CASSLDVAGATDTQYF.

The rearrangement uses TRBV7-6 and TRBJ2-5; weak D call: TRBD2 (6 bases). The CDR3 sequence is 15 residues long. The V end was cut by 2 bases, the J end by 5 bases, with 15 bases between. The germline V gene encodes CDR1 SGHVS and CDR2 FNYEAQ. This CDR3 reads CASSLSLEGLETQYF. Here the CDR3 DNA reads TGTGCCAGCAGCTTATCTTTGGAGGGGTTGGAGACCCAGTACTTC.

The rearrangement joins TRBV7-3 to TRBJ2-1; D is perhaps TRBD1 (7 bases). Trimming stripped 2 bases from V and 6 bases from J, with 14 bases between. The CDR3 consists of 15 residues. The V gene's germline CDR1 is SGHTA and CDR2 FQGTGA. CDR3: CASSLDRVGGNEQFF. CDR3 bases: TGTGCCAGCAGCTTAGACAGGGTCGGGGGCAATGAGCAGTTCTTC.

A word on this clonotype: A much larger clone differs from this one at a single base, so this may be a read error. CDR3 coding DNA: TGTGCCTGGAGTGTATCGGCAGATACGCAGTATTTT. Amino acids: CAWSVSADTQYF. V gene TRBV30 combines with J gene TRBJ2-3; no definite D call. V was shortened by 0 bases and J by 4 bases, with 5 bases between the two germline ends. The germline V gene encodes CDR1 GTSNPN and CDR2 SVGIG (reference sequence). This CDR3 has 12 amino acids.

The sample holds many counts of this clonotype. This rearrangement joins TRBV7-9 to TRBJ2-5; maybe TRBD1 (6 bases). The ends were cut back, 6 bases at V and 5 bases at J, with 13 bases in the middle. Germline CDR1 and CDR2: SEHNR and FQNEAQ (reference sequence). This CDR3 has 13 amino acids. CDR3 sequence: CASRLGAEETQYF. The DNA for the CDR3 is TGTGCCAGCAGACTGGGGGCGGAGGAGACCCAGTACTTC. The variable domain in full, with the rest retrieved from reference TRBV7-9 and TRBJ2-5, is DTGVSQNPRHKITKRGQNVTFRCDPISEHNRLYWYRQTLGQGPEFLTYFQNEAQLEKSRLLSDRFSAERPKGSFSTLEIQRTEQGDSAMYLCASRLGAEETQYFGPGTRLLVL.

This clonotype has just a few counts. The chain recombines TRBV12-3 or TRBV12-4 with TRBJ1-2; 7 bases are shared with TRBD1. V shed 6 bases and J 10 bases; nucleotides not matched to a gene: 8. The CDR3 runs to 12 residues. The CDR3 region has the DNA TGTGCCAGCAGCACACAGGGGAAAGCCTACACCTTC. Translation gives CASSTQGKAYTF.

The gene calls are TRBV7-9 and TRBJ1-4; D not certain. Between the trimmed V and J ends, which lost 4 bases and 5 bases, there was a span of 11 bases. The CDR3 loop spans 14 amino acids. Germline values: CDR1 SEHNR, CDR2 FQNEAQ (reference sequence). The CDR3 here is CASSSGPENEKLFF. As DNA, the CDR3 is TGTGCCAGCAGCTCTGGACCGGAAAATGAAAAACTGTTTTTT.

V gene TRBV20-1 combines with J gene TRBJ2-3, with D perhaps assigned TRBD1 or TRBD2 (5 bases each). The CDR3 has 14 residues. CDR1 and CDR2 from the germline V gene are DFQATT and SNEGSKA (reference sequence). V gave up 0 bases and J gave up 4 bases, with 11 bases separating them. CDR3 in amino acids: CSARDYGDPDTQYF. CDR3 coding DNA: TGCAGTGCTAGAGATTACGGGGACCCAGATACGCAGTATTTT.

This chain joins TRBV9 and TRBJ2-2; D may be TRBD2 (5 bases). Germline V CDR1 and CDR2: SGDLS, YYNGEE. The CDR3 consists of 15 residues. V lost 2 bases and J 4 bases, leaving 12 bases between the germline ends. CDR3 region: CASSVRAAATGELFF. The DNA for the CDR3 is TGTGCCAGCAGCGTTCGAGCGGCGGCCACCGGGGAGCTGTTTTTT.

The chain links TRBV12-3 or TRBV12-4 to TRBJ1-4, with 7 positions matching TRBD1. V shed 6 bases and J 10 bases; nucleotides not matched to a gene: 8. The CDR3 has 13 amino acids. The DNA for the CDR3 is TGTGCCAGCAGGACAGGGACATATACAAAACTGTTTTTT. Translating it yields CASRTGTYTKLFF.

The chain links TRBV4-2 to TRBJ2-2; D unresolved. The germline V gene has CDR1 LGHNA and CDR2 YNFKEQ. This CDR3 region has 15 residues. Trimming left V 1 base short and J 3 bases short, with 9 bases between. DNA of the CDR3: TGTGCCAGCAGCCAAGGTGGGTCGTACACCGGGGAGCTGTTTTTT. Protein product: CASSQGGSYTGELFF.

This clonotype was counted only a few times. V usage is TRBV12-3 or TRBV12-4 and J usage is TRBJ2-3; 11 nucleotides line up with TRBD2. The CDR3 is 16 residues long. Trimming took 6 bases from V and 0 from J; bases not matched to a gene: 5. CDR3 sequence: CASSKGLAGSTDTQYF. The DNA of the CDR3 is TGTGCCAGCAGCAAAGGACTAGCGGGTAGCACAGATACGCAGTATTTT.

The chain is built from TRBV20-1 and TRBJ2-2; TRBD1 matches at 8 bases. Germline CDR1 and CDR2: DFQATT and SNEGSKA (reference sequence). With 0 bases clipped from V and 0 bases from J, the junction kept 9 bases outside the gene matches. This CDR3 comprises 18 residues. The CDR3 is CSARESDRGWANTGELFF. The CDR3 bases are TGCAGTGCTAGAGAGAGCGACAGGGGCTGGGCGAACACCGGGGAGCTGTTTTTT.

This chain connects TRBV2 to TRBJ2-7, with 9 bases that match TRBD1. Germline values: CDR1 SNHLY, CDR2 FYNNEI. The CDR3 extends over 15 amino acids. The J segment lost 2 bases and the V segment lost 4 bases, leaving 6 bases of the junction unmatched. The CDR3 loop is CASSVPGTGTYEQYF. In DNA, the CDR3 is TGTGCCAGCAGTGTACCCGGGACAGGGACCTACGAGCAGTACTTC.

Written as DNA, the CDR3 is TGCAGTGCTAGAGTTCGGACAAGGGACGTGGTCTACAATGAGCAGTTCTTC. It translates to CSARVRTRDVVYNEQFF. The chain links TRBV20-1 to TRBJ2-1; either TRBD1 or TRBD2 may fit D (5 bases each). CDR3 length: 17 amino acids. Trimming removed 1 base at V and 3 bases at J, with 19 bases between. Germline V gives CDR1 DFQATT, CDR2 SNEGSKA (reference sequence).

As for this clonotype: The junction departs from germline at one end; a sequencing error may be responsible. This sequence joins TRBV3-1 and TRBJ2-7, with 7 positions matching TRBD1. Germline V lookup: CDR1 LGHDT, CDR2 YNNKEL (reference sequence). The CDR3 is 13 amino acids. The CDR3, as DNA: TGTGCCTGCAGCCAAGTGACAGGGTACGAGCAGTACTTC. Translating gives CACSQVTGYEQYF.

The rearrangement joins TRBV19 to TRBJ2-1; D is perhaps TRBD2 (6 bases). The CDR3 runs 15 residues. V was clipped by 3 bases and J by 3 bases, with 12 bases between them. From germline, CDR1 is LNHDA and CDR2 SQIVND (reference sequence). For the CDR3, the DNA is TGTGCCAGTAGTATGCCCGGGAGCGGCTACAATGAGCAGTTCTTC. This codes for CASSMPGSGYNEQFF.

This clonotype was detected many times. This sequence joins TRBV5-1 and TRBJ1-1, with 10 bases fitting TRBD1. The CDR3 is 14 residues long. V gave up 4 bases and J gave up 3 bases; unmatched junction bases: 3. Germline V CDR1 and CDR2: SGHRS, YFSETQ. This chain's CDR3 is CASSAGTGDTEAFF. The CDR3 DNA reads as TGCGCCAGCAGCGCCGGGACAGGGGACACTGAAGCTTTCTTT.

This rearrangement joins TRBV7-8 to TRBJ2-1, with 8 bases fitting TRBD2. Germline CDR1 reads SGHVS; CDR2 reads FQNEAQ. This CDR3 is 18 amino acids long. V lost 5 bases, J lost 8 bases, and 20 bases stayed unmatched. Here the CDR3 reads CASSLVPSPGGPTDEQFF. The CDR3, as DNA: TGTGCCAGCAGCCTGGTCCCCTCCCCGGGAGGGCCAACGGATGAGCAGTTCTTC.

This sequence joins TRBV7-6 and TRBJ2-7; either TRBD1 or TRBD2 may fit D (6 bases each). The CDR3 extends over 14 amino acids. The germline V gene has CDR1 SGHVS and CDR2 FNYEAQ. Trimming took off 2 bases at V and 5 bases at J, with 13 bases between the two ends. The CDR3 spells CASSLYPGADEQYF. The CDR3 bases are TGTGCCAGCAGCTTATACCCGGGGGCCGACGAGCAGTACTTC.

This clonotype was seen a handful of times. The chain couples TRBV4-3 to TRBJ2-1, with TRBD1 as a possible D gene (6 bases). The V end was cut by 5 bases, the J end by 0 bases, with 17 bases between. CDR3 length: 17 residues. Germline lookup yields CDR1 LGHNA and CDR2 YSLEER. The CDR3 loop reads CASSADRTPYSYNEQFF. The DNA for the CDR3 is TGCGCCAGCAGCGCCGACAGGACCCCATACTCCTACAATGAGCAGTTCTTC.

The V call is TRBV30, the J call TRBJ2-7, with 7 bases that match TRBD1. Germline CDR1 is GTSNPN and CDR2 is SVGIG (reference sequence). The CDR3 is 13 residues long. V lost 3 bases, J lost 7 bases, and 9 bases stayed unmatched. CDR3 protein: CAWSADRAREQYF. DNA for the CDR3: TGTGCCTGGAGCGCTGACAGGGCGCGGGAGCAGTACTTC.

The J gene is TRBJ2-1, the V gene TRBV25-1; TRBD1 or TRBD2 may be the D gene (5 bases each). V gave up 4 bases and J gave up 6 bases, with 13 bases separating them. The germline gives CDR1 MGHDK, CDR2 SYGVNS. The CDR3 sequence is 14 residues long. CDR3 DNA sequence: TGTGCCAGCAGTGCAACGGGAACAGGCAATGAGCAGTTCTTC. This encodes CASSATGTGNEQFF.

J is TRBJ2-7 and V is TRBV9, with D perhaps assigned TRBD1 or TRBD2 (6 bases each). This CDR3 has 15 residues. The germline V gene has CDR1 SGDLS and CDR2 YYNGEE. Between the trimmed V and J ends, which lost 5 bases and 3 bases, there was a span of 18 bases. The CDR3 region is CASSGGGHGRYEQYF. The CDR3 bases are TGTGCCAGCAGTGGAGGGGGGCACGGACGCTACGAGCAGTACTTC.